This T cell receptor beta chain emerged from a study of shared clonotypes between healthy human individuals. Overall study: Aged 18 to 49, the donors were a couple of women and a few men.

Sequencing used immunoSEQ multiplex PCR; TCRdb keeps in-frame clones, though not all of them. The table lists over a million clones, 95% to 99% of them singletons, with roughly 0.45% in the top ten. CD4+ cells were split into CD45RA+ naive and CD45RA-negative memory subsets. J was trimmed by 4 bases and V by 5 bases; bases with no gene match: 20. Germline loops: CDR1 MDHEN, CDR2 SYDVKM. The CDR3 totals 21 residues. Findings and caveats of the study: Generally, estimated richness proved larger in naive subsets than it did in memory subsets. Sampling was confined to blood; repertoires within tissues likely differ.

Regarding this clone: The target antigen is unknown.

This clonotype originated in a man in his thirties or forties in good health. The sequenced sample consisted of naive CD4+ T cells sorted from blood. Described subset: CD45RA+ positively selected. The chain combines TRBV28 with TRBJ2-6, with 10 nucleotides matching TRBD1. CDR3: CASSPPWGAGTGAVGANVLTF. In DNA form, the CDR3 reads TGTGCCAGCAGTCCCCCGTGGGGGGCGGGGACAGGGGCCGTAGGGGCCAACGTCCTGACTTTC.